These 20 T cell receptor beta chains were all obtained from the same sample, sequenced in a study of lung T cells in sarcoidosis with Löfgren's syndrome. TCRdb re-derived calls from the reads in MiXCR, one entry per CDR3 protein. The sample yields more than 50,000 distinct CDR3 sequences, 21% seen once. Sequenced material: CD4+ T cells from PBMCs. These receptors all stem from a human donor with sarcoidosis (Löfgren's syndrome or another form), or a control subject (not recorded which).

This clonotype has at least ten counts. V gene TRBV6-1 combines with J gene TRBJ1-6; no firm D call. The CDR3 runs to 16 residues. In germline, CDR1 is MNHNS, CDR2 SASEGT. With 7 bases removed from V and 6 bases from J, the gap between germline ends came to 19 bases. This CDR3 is CASTSGGLRRNSPLHF. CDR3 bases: TGTGCCAGCACTTCTGGAGGTCTTAGACGTAATTCACCCCTCCACTTT.

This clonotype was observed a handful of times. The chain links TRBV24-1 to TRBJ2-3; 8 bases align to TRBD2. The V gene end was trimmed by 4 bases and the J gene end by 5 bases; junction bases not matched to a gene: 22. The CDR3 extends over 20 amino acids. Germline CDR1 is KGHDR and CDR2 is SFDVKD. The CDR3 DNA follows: TGTGCCACCAGTGACCCCTCGGGGAGCGGGAGAATCGGTTTTTTAGATACGCAGTATTTT. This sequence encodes CATSDPSGSGRIGFLDTQYF.

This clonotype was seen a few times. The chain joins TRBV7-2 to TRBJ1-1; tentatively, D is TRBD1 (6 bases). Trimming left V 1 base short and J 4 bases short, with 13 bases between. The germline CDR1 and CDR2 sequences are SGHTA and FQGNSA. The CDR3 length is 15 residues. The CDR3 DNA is TGTGCCAGCAGCTTAGTTCATGGGGGCGGCACTGAAGCTTTCTTT. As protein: CASSLVHGGGTEAFF.

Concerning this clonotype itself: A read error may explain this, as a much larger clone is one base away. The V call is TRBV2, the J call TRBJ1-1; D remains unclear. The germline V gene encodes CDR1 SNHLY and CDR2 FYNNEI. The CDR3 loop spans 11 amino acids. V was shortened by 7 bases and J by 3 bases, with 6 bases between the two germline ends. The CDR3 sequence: CASTVYTEAFF. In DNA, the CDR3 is TGTGCCAGCACAGTGTACACTGAAGCTTTCTTT.

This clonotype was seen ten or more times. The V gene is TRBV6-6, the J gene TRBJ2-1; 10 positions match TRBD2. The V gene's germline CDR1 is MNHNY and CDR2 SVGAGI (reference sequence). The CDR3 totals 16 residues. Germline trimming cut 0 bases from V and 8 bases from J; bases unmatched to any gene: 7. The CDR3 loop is CASSYSGASGSYEQFF. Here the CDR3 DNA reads TGTGCCAGCAGTTACTCAGGGGCTAGCGGGAGCTATGAGCAGTTCTTC.

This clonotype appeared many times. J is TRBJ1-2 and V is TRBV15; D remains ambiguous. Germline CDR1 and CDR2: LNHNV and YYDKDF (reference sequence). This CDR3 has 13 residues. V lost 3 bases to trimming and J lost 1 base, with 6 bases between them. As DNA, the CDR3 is TGTGCCACCAGCAGGGACGGTAACTATGGCTACACCTTC. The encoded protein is CATSRDGNYGYTF.

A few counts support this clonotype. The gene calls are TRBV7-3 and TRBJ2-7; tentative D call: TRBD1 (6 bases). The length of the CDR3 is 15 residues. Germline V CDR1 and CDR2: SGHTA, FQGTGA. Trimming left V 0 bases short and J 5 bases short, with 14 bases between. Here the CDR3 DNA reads TGTGCCAGCAGCTTAACTCGGCAGGGGATACACGAGCAGTACTTC. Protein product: CASSLTRQGIHEQYF. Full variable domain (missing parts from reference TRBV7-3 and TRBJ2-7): GAGVSQTPSNKVTEKGKYVELRCDPISGHTALYWYRQSLGQGPEFLIYFQGTGAADDSGLPNDRFFAVRPEGSVSTLKIQRTERGDSAVYLCASSLTRQGIHEQYFGPGTRLTVT.

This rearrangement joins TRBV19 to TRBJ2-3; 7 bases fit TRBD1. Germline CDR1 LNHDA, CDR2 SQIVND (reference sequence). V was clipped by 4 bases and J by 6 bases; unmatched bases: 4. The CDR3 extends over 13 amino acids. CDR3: CASSTQGVDTQYF. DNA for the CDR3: TGTGCCAGTAGTACCCAGGGGGTGGATACGCAGTATTTT.

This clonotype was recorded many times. In nucleotides, the CDR3 is TGTGCCAGCAGCTTATCTAGCAATCAGCCCCAGCATTTT. It translates to CASSLSSNQPQHF. The genes are TRBV7-2 and TRBJ1-5; no definite D call. This CDR3 comprises 13 residues. Trimming removed 2 bases from V and 0 bases from J, with 2 bases in between. Germline loops: CDR1 SGHTA, CDR2 FQGNSA.

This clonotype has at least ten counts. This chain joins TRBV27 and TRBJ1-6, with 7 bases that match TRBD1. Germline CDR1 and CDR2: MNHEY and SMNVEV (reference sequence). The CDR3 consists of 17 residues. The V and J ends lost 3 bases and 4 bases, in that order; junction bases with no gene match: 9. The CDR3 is CASSFYGQAVYNSPLHF. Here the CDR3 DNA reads TGTGCCAGCAGTTTCTACGGACAGGCCGTTTATAATTCACCCCTCCACTTT.

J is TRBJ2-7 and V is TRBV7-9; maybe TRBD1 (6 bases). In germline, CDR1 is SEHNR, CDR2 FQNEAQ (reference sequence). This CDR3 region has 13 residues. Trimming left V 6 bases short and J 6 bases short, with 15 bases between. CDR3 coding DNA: TGTGCCAGCAGGCCGACAGGACTGGGCGAGCAGTACTTC. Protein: CASRPTGLGEQYF.

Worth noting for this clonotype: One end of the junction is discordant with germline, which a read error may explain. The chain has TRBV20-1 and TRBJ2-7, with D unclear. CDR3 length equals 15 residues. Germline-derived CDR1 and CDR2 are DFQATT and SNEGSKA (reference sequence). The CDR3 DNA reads TGCAGTGCTAGTCCCCAGGCCTGGGCTTCCTACGGGCAGTACTTC. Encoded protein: CSASPQAWASYGQYF.

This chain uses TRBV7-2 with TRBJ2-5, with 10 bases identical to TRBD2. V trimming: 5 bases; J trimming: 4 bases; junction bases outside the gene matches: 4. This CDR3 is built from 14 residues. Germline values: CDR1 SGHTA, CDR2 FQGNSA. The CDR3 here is CASSRGLAVETQYF. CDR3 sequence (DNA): TGTGCCAGCAGCCGCGGACTAGCGGTAGAGACCCAGTACTTC.

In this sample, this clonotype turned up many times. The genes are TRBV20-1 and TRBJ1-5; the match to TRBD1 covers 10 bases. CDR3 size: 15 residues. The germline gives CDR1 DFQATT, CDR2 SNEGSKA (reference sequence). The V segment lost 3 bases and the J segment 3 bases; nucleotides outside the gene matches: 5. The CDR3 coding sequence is TGCAGTGCTAGGGGGGGACAGGGGCACAATCAGCCCCAGCATTTT. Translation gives CSARGGQGHNQPQHF.

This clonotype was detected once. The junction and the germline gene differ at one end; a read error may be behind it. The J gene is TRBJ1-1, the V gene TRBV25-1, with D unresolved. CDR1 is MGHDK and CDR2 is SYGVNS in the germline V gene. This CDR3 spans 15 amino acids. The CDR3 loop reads CASKPWDPVNAEAFF. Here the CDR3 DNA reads TGTGCCAGCAAACCCTGGGATCCGGTGAACGCTGAAGCTTTCTTT.

CDR3 coding DNA: TGCAGCGGGAAAGCGGGGCGGGTAAATGAGCAGTTCTTC. Translated, it gives CSGKAGRVNEQFF. The chain is built from TRBV29-1 and TRBJ2-1, with TRBD2 identical over 7 bases. The germline gives CDR1 SQVTM, CDR2 ANQGSEA. The length of the CDR3 is 13 residues. The trim removed 7 bases at V and 7 bases at J, leaving 10 bases unmatched.

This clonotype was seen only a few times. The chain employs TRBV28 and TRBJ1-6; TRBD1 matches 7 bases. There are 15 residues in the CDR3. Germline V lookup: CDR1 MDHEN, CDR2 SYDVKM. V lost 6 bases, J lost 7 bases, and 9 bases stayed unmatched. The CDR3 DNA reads TGTGCCAGCAGGCCCCGGGACAGAGACAATTCACCCCTCCACTTT. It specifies CASRPRDRDNSPLHF. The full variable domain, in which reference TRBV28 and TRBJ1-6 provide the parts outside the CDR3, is DVKVTQSSRYLVKRTGEKVFLECVQDMDHENMFWYRQDPGLGLRLIYFSYDVKMKEKGDIPEGYSVSREKKERFSLILESASTNQTSMYLCASRPRDRDNSPLHFGNGTRLTVT.

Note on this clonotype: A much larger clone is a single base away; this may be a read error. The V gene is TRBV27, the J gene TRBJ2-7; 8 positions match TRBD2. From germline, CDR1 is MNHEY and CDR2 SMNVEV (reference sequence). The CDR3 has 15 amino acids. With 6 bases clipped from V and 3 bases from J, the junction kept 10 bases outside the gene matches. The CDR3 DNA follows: TGTGCCAGCAGCCCCCGGGGGGGGGCGCTCTACGAGCAGTACTTC. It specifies CASSPRGGALYEQYF.

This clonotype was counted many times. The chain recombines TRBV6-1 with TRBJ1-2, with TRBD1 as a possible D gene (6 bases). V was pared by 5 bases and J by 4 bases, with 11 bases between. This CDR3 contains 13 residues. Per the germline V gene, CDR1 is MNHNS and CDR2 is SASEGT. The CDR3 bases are TGTGCCAGCAGTACAGGGCTTTTCTATGGCTACACCTTC. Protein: CASSTGLFYGYTF.

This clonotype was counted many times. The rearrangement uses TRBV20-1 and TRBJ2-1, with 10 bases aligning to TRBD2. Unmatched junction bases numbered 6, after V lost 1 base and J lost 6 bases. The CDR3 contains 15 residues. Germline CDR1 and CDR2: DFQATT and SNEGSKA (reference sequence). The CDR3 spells CSARAPLAGGNEQFF. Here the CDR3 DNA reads TGCAGTGCTAGAGCCCCTTTAGCGGGGGGCAATGAGCAGTTCTTC.